One sample yielded the 23 T cell receptor beta chains listed below, sequenced in a study of CD8+ T cells in alopecia areata. Following RNA extraction, reverse transcription yielded cDNA that acted as the sequencing template. The protocol was immunoSEQ multiplex PCR, while the TCRdb copy is restricted to in-frame clones and leaves out a portion. The sample records about 69,000 clones, roughly 57% being singletons. The specimen was CD8+ T cells sorted from blood, collected at week 0. These receptors all stem from a human donor with alopecia areata.

The rearrangement uses TRBV7-2 and TRBJ1-1; TRBD1 might be the D (5 bases). Trimming shortened V by 5 bases and J by 4 bases, and 11 bases separated the two germline ends. The CDR3 is made up of 13 amino acids. Germline V lookup: CDR1 SGHTA, CDR2 FQGNSA. CDR3 amino acids: CASSLGGTTEAFF. DNA of the CDR3: TGTGCCAGCAGCCTCGGGGGTACCACTGAAGCTTTCTTT.

This clone has just a few counts. The J gene is TRBJ2-1, the V gene TRBV5-4, with no clear D. CDR1 SGHNT and CDR2 YYREEE come from the germline V gene (reference sequence). The germline V and J ends were trimmed by 3 bases and 6 bases, with 4 bases remaining between them. The CDR3 length is 11 residues. The CDR3, as DNA: TGTGCCAGCAGCTCGGGCAATGAGCAGTTCTTC. This gives the protein CASSSGNEQFF.

This CDR3 reads CASSGVAGGQETQYF. The DNA for the CDR3 is TGTGCCAGCAGTGGGGTAGCGGGGGGTCAAGAGACCCAGTACTTC. V and J are TRBV27 and TRBJ2-5; the match to TRBD2 covers 10 bases. Germline CDR1 MNHEY, CDR2 SMNVEV (reference sequence). Trimming removed 5 bases from V and 2 bases from J; junction bases left unmatched: 5. The CDR3 extends over 15 amino acids.

The J gene is TRBJ2-3, the V gene TRBV9; the match to TRBD2 covers 8 bases. The V and J ends lost 4 bases and 2 bases, in that order; junction bases with no gene match: 9. This CDR3 has 16 amino acids. Germline lookup yields CDR1 SGDLS and CDR2 YYNGEE. In DNA, the CDR3 is TGTGCCAGCAGCTCAGGACTAGCAGCCTTCACAGATACGCAGTATTTT. Its protein is CASSSGLAAFTDTQYF.

The chain has TRBV11-2 and TRBJ2-5; 8 bases are a match to TRBD1. The CDR3 is made up of 17 amino acids. Trimming at V came to 3 bases and at J to 2 bases, leaving 11 bases not matched to a gene. In germline, CDR1 is SGHAT, CDR2 FQNNGV. CDR3 region: CASSLGPQGAVQETQYF. CDR3 DNA: TGTGCCAGCAGCTTGGGTCCGCAGGGGGCAGTTCAAGAGACCCAGTACTTC.

This sequence joins TRBV29-1 and TRBJ2-3; D is unresolved. Trimming left V 6 bases short and J 0 bases short, with 16 bases between. The CDR3 spans 15 residues. Germline values: CDR1 SQVTM, CDR2 ANQGSEA. The chain's CDR3 is CSVVGTTLSTDTQYF. The DNA of the CDR3 is TGCAGCGTCGTGGGAACGACACTTAGCACAGATACGCAGTATTTT.

In DNA, the CDR3 is TGCGCCAGCAGCCAACTAGGTCTTAGCGAGCAGTACTTC. Its translation is CASSQLGLSEQYF. This chain links TRBV4-1 with TRBJ2-7; D is uncertain. CDR3 length: 13 amino acids. Germline V lookup: CDR1 MGHRA, CDR2 YSYEKL. The V and J ends lost 2 bases and 6 bases respectively, with 11 bases between them.

The chain employs TRBV5-1 and TRBJ2-7, with unresolved D. The V gene's germline CDR1 is SGHRS and CDR2 YFSETQ. The CDR3 runs to 15 residues. The V end was cut by 4 bases, the J end by 0 bases, with 14 bases between. In DNA form, the CDR3 reads TGCGCCAGCAGCACCCACGCAGGAAACTCCTACGAGCAGTACTTC. This sequence encodes CASSTHAGNSYEQYF.

The rearrangement joins TRBV25-1 to TRBJ2-7; unclear D gene. In germline, CDR1 is MGHDK, CDR2 SYGVNS. V was trimmed by 4 bases and J by 5 bases, leaving 12 bases between them. CDR3 length: 13 residues. CDR3 in DNA: TGTGCCAGCAGTGTGATCGCCGGCGACGAGCAGTACTTC. This codes for CASSVIAGDEQYF.

The rearrangement links TRBV5-1 to TRBJ2-3, with D perhaps matching TRBD2 (6 bases). Germline lookup yields CDR1 SGHRS and CDR2 YFSETQ. The CDR3 extends over 15 amino acids. The V and J ends lost 3 bases and 0 bases respectively, with 11 bases between them. This chain's CDR3 is CASSYRDSSTDTQYF. The CDR3 DNA sequence: TGCGCCAGCAGCTACCGGGACTCGAGCACAGATACGCAGTATTTT.

The rearrangement uses TRBV7-6 and TRBJ2-7; 8 nucleotides line up with TRBD1. After removal of 5 bases from V and 6 bases from J, the junction contained 3 bases not matched to a gene. The germline V gene encodes CDR1 SGHVS and CDR2 FNYEAQ. The length of the CDR3 is 12 residues. CDR3 in amino acids: CASSQQGGEQYF. CDR3 sequence (DNA): TGTGCCAGCAGCCAACAGGGGGGCGAGCAGTACTTC.

A single count supports this clone. The gene calls are TRBV5-1 and TRBJ2-7; 10 bases line up with TRBD1. Trimming cost V 0 bases and J 5 bases; bases outside gene matches: 5. Looked up from germline, CDR1 is SGHRS and CDR2 is YFSETQ. CDR3 length: 15 residues. The CDR3 here is CASSLGQGAGDEQYF. The CDR3 nucleotides read TGCGCCAGCAGCTTGGGACAGGGGGCAGGCGACGAGCAGTACTTC.

This chain links TRBV29-1 with TRBJ2-3; D is uncertain. Germline CDR1 SQVTM, CDR2 ANQGSEA. Deletions cut 4 bases from V and 3 bases from J, with 2 bases between. The CDR3 is 10 residues long. This CDR3 reads CSVVTDTQYF. The CDR3 region has the DNA TGCAGCGTTGTGACAGATACGCAGTATTTT.

The rearrangement joins TRBV15 to TRBJ2-7, with D possibly being TRBD2 (5 bases). The CDR3 has 13 amino acids. Germline V gene sequence: CDR1 LNHNV, CDR2 YYDKDF (reference sequence). V lost 4 bases and J 7 bases, leaving 14 bases between the germline ends. DNA of the CDR3: TGTGCCACCAGCACTAGCACCCCCGGAGAGCAGTACTTC. It yields the protein CATSTSTPGEQYF. Full variable domain (outside the CDR3, taken from reference TRBV15 and TRBJ2-7): DAMVIQNPRYQVTQFGKPVTLSCSQTLNHNVMYWYQQKSSQAPKLLFHYYDKDFNNEADTPDNFQSRRPNTSFCFLDIRSPGLGDTAMYLCATSTSTPGEQYFGPGTRLTVT.

This rearrangement joins TRBV4-2 to TRBJ2-3; TRBD2 aligns across 8 bases. Trimming took 4 bases from V and 0 from J; bases not matched to a gene: 0. The CDR3 length is 14 residues. CDR1 is LGHNA, CDR2 YNFKEQ, per germline. This CDR3 is CASSPSGSTDTQYF. CDR3 coding DNA: TGTGCCAGCAGCCCTAGCGGGAGCACAGATACGCAGTATTTT.

This chain connects TRBV27 to TRBJ2-3; TRBD2 is a possible D gene (6 bases). CDR1 is MNHEY and CDR2 is SMNVEV in the germline V gene (reference sequence). Trimming took off 7 bases at V and 2 bases at J, with 10 bases between the two ends. This CDR3 spans 13 amino acids. Here the CDR3 DNA reads TGTGCCAGCAAGCGGGTAACCACAGATACGCAGTATTTT. This codes for CASKRVTTDTQYF.

This clone was seen a handful of times. CDR3 in amino acids: CASSFSGGPYNEQFF. The CDR3 DNA is TGCGCCAGCAGCTTTAGCGGGGGGCCTTACAATGAGCAGTTCTTC. V gene TRBV5-1 combines with J gene TRBJ2-1; 10 nucleotides align to TRBD2. This CDR3 region has 15 residues. Germline loops: CDR1 SGHRS, CDR2 YFSETQ. The V gene end was trimmed by 2 bases and the J gene end by 4 bases; junction bases not matched to a gene: 3.

This clone has a handful of counts. The J gene is TRBJ2-3, the V gene TRBV4-1; perhaps TRBD1 as D (6 bases). The V gene's germline CDR1 is MGHRA and CDR2 YSYEKL. The CDR3 runs 15 residues. V shed 1 base and J shed 1 base, with 9 bases lying between them. As DNA, the CDR3 is TGCGCCAGCAGCCAAGGACAGGAGCGCACAGATACGCAGTATTTT. This translates into CASSQGQERTDTQYF.

The rearrangement uses TRBV14 and TRBJ2-1; TRBD1 matches 9 bases. Trimming removed 2 bases from V and 6 bases from J; junction bases left unmatched: 2. In germline, CDR1 is SGHDN, CDR2 FVKESK. The CDR3 runs 14 residues. The CDR3 loop is CASSQLTGGNEQFF. The CDR3 region has the DNA TGTGCCAGCAGCCAATTGACAGGGGGCAATGAGCAGTTCTTC. Full variable domain (rest looked up from reference TRBV14 and TRBJ2-1): EAGVTQFPSHSVIEKGQTVTLRCDPISGHDNLYWYRRVMGKEIKFLLHFVKESKQDESGMPNNRFLAERTGGTYSTLKVQPAELEDSGVYFCASSQLTGGNEQFFGPGTRLTVL.

This CDR3 is CASSQVSGGWGETQYF. CDR3 coding DNA: TGCGCCAGCAGCCAAGTATCAGGGGGCTGGGGAGAGACCCAGTACTTC. The chain employs TRBV4-3 and TRBJ2-5; 8 nucleotides align to TRBD1. Germline trimming cut 1 base from V and 4 bases from J; bases unmatched to any gene: 8. The V gene's germline CDR1 is LGHNA and CDR2 YSLEER. The length of the CDR3 is 16 residues.

The chain employs TRBV7-3 and TRBJ1-6; the D gene is possibly TRBD1 (6 bases). This CDR3 contains 16 residues. Trimming shortened V by 0 bases and J by 7 bases, and 13 bases separated the two germline ends. Germline V lookup: CDR1 SGHTA, CDR2 FQGTGA. DNA for the CDR3: TGTGCCAGCAGCTTAACTTCTACAGGGCCCAATTCACCCCTCCACTTT. Translating gives CASSLTSTGPNSPLHF.

J is TRBJ2-1 and V is TRBV30; no reliable D call. Germline V CDR1 and CDR2: GTSNPN, SVGIG (reference sequence). The ends were cut back, 0 bases at V and 5 bases at J, with 5 bases in the middle. CDR3 length: 12 amino acids. Written as DNA, the CDR3 is TGTGCCTGGAGTGTAGTCCACAATGAGCAGTTCTTC. It translates to CAWSVVHNEQFF.

The chain carries TRBV28 and TRBJ1-2; 9 nucleotides agree with TRBD1. Germline V gene lookup returns CDR1 MDHEN and CDR2 SYDVKM. V shed 5 bases and J 2 bases; nucleotides not matched to a gene: 3. This CDR3 comprises 14 residues. Written as DNA, the CDR3 is TGTGCCAGCAGTCCACAGGGGGCCAACTATGGCTACACCTTC. Its translation: CASSPQGANYGYTF.